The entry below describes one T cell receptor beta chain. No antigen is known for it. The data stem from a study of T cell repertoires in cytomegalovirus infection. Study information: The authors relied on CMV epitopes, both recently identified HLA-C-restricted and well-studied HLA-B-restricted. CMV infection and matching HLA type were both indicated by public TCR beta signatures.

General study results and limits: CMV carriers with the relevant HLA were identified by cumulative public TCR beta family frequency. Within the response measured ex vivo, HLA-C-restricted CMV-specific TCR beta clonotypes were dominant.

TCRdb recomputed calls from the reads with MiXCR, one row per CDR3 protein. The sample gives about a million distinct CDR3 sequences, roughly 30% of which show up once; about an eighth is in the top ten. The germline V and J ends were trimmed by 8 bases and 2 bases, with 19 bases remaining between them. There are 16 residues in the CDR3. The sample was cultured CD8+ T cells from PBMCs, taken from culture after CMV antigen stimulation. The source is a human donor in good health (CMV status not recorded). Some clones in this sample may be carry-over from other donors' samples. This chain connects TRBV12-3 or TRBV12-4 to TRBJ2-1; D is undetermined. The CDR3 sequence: CASGHGAFTPYNEQFF. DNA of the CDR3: TGTGCCAGCGGCCATGGAGCCTTTACGCCCTACAATGAGCAGTTCTTC.